This paragraph reports one TCR beta chain. Its target is not known. The beta constant-region primer was an equimolar mix of two oligonucleotides covering TRBC1 and TRBC2. Each CDR3 protein gets one entry after TCRdb re-called the UMI-ligation and nested PCR reads with MiXCR. Of 130,000 to 150,000 distinct CDR3 sequences listed, about 17% are singletons. The V segment lost 2 bases and the J segment 8 bases; nucleotides outside the gene matches: 7. The CDR3 is 14 amino acids. Germline V lookup: CDR1 MGHDK, CDR2 SYGVNS. The data were obtained in a study of naive and memory T cell subsets. Study-wide points: Over 95% of naive TCR sequences appeared only once after error correction, unlike memory subsets. Naive repertoires, especially CD8, held a few larger clonotypes, possibly memory cells re-expressing CD45RA.

After the first PCR, alpha and beta chain libraries were processed separately. The receptor was derived from a human donor in good health. The sequenced sample was naive CD4+ T cells from blood. The chain couples TRBV25-1 to TRBJ1-2, with 8 bases aligning to TRBD1. In nucleotides, the CDR3 is TGTGCCAGCAGTGAAGGAGGGACAGGCCTAGGCTACACCTTC. Translated, it gives CASSEGGTGLGYTF.